These 30 T cell receptor beta chains were all obtained from the same sample, sequenced in a study of T cell repertoires in cytomegalovirus infection (dated by TCRdb to the late 2010s). Data came from an Illumina HiSeq 1500. Starting from the raw public reads, TCRdb applied fastp trimming at Q25, assembled clones with MiXCR and retained in-frame beta chains. Under each unique CDR3 protein, matching rows form one entry showing the most common genes and DNA. In this sample the table shows approximately 730,000 distinct CDR3 sequences, almost 30% of which occur a single time. Over 10% of the sample belongs to the ten largest clones. The treatment or condition tag for this specimen amounts to: in vitro stimulation with specific CMV peptide epitopes to enrich CMV-specific T cells. These receptors are not linked to any known antigen. Sequencing used cultured CD8+ T cells from PBMCs, obtained from culture after CMV antigen stimulation. Every receptor here comes from a human donor in good health (CMV status not recorded). Some clones in this sample may be carry-over from other donors' samples.

V is TRBV9 and J is TRBJ2-7, with no clear D. Germline CDR1 is SGDLS and CDR2 is YYNGEE. The CDR3 is made up of 14 amino acids. Trimming stripped 3 bases from V and 5 bases from J, with 15 bases between. The CDR3 nucleotides read TGTGCCAGCAGCGCTTGGGATCGACTGGACGAGCAGTACTTC. Its protein is CASSAWDRLDEQYF.

V and J are TRBV27 and TRBJ1-4; no clear D gene. Between the trimmed V and J ends, which lost 6 bases and 8 bases, there was a span of 10 bases. The CDR3 has 12 amino acids. CDR1 MNHEY and CDR2 SMNVEV come from the germline V gene (reference sequence). The CDR3 DNA follows: TGTGCCAGCAGGGCCGCGGGAGAAAAACTGTTTTTT. Protein sequence: CASRAAGEKLFF.

This chain joins TRBV5-4 and TRBJ1-3; D is unclear. CDR1 and CDR2 (germline): SGHNT, YYREEE (reference sequence). V lost 4 bases and J lost 4, with 9 bases in between. The CDR3 covers 13 residues. CDR3 in amino acids: CASSPSAGNTIYF. CDR3 bases: TGTGCCAGCAGCCCCTCTGCCGGAAACACCATATATTTT.

This clonotype was seen a handful of times. The chain links TRBV19 to TRBJ1-1, with D maybe TRBD1 (5 bases). V was shortened by 3 bases and J by 1 base, with 6 bases between the two germline ends. The CDR3 contains 13 residues. Germline values: CDR1 LNHDA, CDR2 SQIVND (reference sequence). The CDR3 nucleotides are TGTGCCAGTAGTATGGGGGAGAACACTGAAGCTTTCTTT. This gives the protein CASSMGENTEAFF.

The V call is TRBV12-3 or TRBV12-4, the J call TRBJ1-1; 7 positions agree with TRBD1. V lost 3 bases and J lost 7; bases outside the gene matches: 11. The CDR3 has 15 amino acids. The CDR3 DNA reads TGTGCCAGCAGTTTGGTGTCCCATCGGGACAGTGAAGCTTTCTTT. As protein: CASSLVSHRDSEAFF.

On this clonotype itself: The conserved phenylalanine or tryptophan normally closing the CDR3 is absent here, so this likely arose from a read error. V usage is TRBV7-8 and J usage is TRBJ1-5, with D possibly TRBD1 on 5 matching bases. The CDR3 contains 16 residues. Germline loops: CDR1 SGHVS, CDR2 FQNEAQ. Trimming took 4 bases from V and 4 from J, leaving 17 bases between them. The CDR3 loop reads CASSSSPAQGNQPQHL. The CDR3 DNA sequence: TGTGCCAGCAGCTCCAGTCCCGCGCAGGGAAATCAGCCCCAGCATCTT.

The rearrangement links TRBV27 to TRBJ2-7; perhaps TRBD2 as D (5 bases). Germline V CDR1 and CDR2: MNHEY, SMNVEV (reference sequence). This CDR3 is 16 amino acids long. V lost 9 bases, J lost 5 bases, and 26 bases lay in between. CDR3 nucleotides: TGTGCCAGACCTAACCCCCCAGCTTCGGGGAACGACGAGCAGTACGTC. Translated: CARPNPPASGNDEQYV.

The V and J genes are TRBV5-4 and TRBJ1-2; 7 bases are shared with TRBD1. Per germline, CDR1 SGHNT and CDR2 YYREEE (reference sequence). The CDR3 spans 15 residues. Trimming removed 3 bases from V and 1 base from J; junction bases left unmatched: 6. Here the CDR3 DNA reads TGTGCCAGCAGCTCGGGGACAGCAAATAACTATGGCTACACCTTC. As protein: CASSSGTANNYGYTF.

As regards this clonotype: This may arise from a read error, as a much more abundant clone is one base away. J is TRBJ2-1 and V is TRBV10-3; D call uncertain. Deletions cut 2 bases from V and 8 bases from J, with 10 bases between. The CDR3 is made up of 13 amino acids. CDR1 and CDR2 from the germline V gene are ENHRY and SYGVKD. The CDR3 bases are TGTGCCATCAGTGAGACCAACCGAGATGAGCAGTTCTTC. The encoded protein is CAISETNRDEQFF.

This clonotype was detected ten times or more. V gene TRBV19 combines with J gene TRBJ2-2; D could derive from TRBD1 or TRBD2 (5 bases each). V shed 4 bases and J shed 6 bases, with 18 bases lying between them. Germline CDR1 reads LNHDA; CDR2 reads SQIVND (reference sequence). This CDR3 is 16 amino acids long. The CDR3 bases are TGTGCCAGTAGTAACTGGGGGAGCCCAAGGGCCGGGGAGCTGTTTTTT. It translates to CASSNWGSPRAGELFF.

The table lists this clonotype with a few counts. The genes are TRBV7-3 and TRBJ2-2; TRBD2 matches 7 bases. Germline V CDR1 and CDR2: SGHTA, FQGTGA. The CDR3 contains 16 residues. J was trimmed by 5 bases and V by 6 bases; bases with no gene match: 12. CDR3 amino acids: CASRPPPGEGTGELFF. CDR3 bases: TGTGCCAGCAGACCCCCCCCCGGGGAGGGGACCGGGGAGCTGTTTTTT.

Only a few counts were recorded for this clonotype. V and J are TRBV12-3 or TRBV12-4 and TRBJ1-6; D not certain. Trimming removed 8 bases from V and 7 bases from J, with 18 bases in between. This CDR3 comprises 15 residues. As DNA, the CDR3 is TGTGCCAGCCATTCCATTGACAATCCCAATTCACCCCTCCACTTT. It encodes CASHSIDNPNSPLHF.

This clonotype was seen a handful of times. This chain joins TRBV7-6 and TRBJ1-1; 7 bases are a match to TRBD1. V lost 4 bases to trimming and J lost 12 bases; unmatched junction nucleotides: 8. Germline V gene sequence: CDR1 SGHVS, CDR2 FNYEAQ. The CDR3 loop spans 12 amino acids. The CDR3 loop reads CASSSEDRQTFF. CDR3 coding DNA: TGTGCCAGCAGCTCCGAGGACAGGCAAACTTTCTTT.

There are a few counts of this clonotype. The genes are TRBV6-6 and TRBJ2-7, with D unresolved. V dropped 0 bases and J dropped 4 bases, with 10 bases sitting between them. The CDR3 has 14 residues. CDR1 and CDR2 (germline): MNHNY, SVGAGI (reference sequence). The CDR3 is CASSYSAKWYEQYV. The CDR3 nucleotides are TGTGCCAGCAGTTACTCTGCGAAGTGGTACGAGCAGTACGTC.

CDR3 DNA: TGTGCCAGCAGCCTGCCCTTCAATGAGCAGTTCTTC. Translation gives CASSLPFNEQFF. The V gene is TRBV3-1, the J gene TRBJ2-1; no clear D. Germline lookup yields CDR1 LGHDT and CDR2 YNNKEL (reference sequence). The V end was cut by 4 bases, the J end by 6 bases, with 7 bases between. This CDR3 has 12 residues.

The chain employs TRBV5-1 and TRBJ1-1; TRBD1 might be the D (5 bases). The germline gives CDR1 SGHRS, CDR2 YFSETQ. Trimming stripped 4 bases from V and 5 bases from J, with 21 bases between. The CDR3 contains 16 residues. CDR3 coding DNA: TGCGCCAGCAGCGGGGGGGGTGCGGGAATTGGAACTGAAGCTTTCTTT. Its protein product is CASSGGGAGIGTEAFF.

At least ten counts were recorded for this clonotype. CDR3 amino acids: CASSLVQAVNTEAFF. The CDR3 DNA reads as TGTGCCAGCAGCTTAGTCCAGGCGGTAAACACTGAAGCTTTCTTT. V is TRBV7-9 and J is TRBJ1-1; D not certain. The CDR3 is made up of 15 amino acids. V was shortened by 1 base and J by 2 bases, with 11 bases between the two germline ends. The germline gives CDR1 SEHNR, CDR2 FQNEAQ (reference sequence).

This clonotype was detected a few times. V usage is TRBV27 and J usage is TRBJ2-1, with D tentatively TRBD2 (6 bases). Germline CDR1 and CDR2: MNHEY and SMNVEV (reference sequence). Trimming stripped 7 bases from V and 6 bases from J, with 19 bases between. CDR3 length: 15 amino acids. CDR3 in DNA: TGTGCCAGCACCTTATTGTGGGGGGATCCCAATGAGCAGTTCTTC. Translating gives CASTLLWGDPNEQFF.

The chain uses TRBV5-4 and TRBJ2-5, with a possible D match to TRBD2 (7 bases). The CDR3 loop spans 15 amino acids. Germline V gene lookup returns CDR1 SGHNT and CDR2 YYREEE (reference sequence). Trimming cost V 4 bases and J 5 bases, with 18 bases left between them. CDR3 bases: TGTGCCAGCAGCCTGGGACATGCGGGGGTGGAGACCCAGTACTTC. Protein sequence: CASSLGHAGVETQYF.

This clonotype was detected only a few times. The chain joins TRBV6-5 to TRBJ2-4; D uncertain. V was pared by 6 bases and J by 3 bases, with 9 bases between. Germline-derived CDR1 and CDR2 are MNHEY and SVGAGI. The CDR3 spans 13 residues. CDR3 region: CASRQMGKNIQYF. The CDR3 DNA follows: TGTGCCAGCAGGCAGATGGGCAAAAACATTCAGTACTTC.

This clonotype was recorded a few times. The chain uses TRBV4-2 and TRBJ2-3; 7 nucleotides match TRBD2. The CDR3 extends over 15 amino acids. Germline V gene sequence: CDR1 LGHNA, CDR2 YNFKEQ. After removal of 3 bases from V and 6 bases from J, the junction contained 9 bases not matched to a gene. This chain's CDR3 is CASSHRGDETDTQYF. CDR3 sequence (DNA): TGTGCCAGCAGCCACCGGGGGGACGAAACGGATACGCAGTATTTT.

This sequence joins TRBV7-6 and TRBJ2-5; TRBD2 matches at 10 bases. The germline gives CDR1 SGHVS, CDR2 FNYEAQ. V was pared by 3 bases and J by 0 bases, with 4 bases of the junction left unmatched. This CDR3 comprises 16 residues. The CDR3 nucleotides read TGTGCCAGCAGCTTTGTAGCGGGGGGTTACCAAGAGACCCAGTACTTC. As protein: CASSFVAGGYQETQYF.

The rearrangement links TRBV15 to TRBJ1-1; the match to TRBD1 covers 9 bases. Trimming at V came to 4 bases and at J to 3 bases, leaving 6 bases not matched to a gene. From germline, CDR1 is LNHNV and CDR2 YYDKDF (reference sequence). The CDR3 has 15 residues. Here the CDR3 DNA reads TGTGCCACCAGCATGGGGACAGGGTGGGACACTGAAGCTTTCTTT. This sequence encodes CATSMGTGWDTEAFF.

This clonotype was observed at least ten times. The chain couples TRBV19 to TRBJ2-1, with 11 bases lining up with TRBD2. This CDR3 is built from 15 residues. Germline V gene sequence: CDR1 LNHDA, CDR2 SQIVND (reference sequence). V dropped 1 base and J dropped 4; count of bases not matched to a gene: 0. This CDR3 reads CASSIGLAGYNEQFF. CDR3 nucleotide sequence: TGTGCCAGTAGTATAGGACTAGCGGGGTACAATGAGCAGTTCTTC.

The J gene is TRBJ1-1, the V gene TRBV12-3 or TRBV12-4, with 7 bases lining up with TRBD1. V gave up 4 bases and J gave up 4 bases; unmatched junction bases: 12. The CDR3 covers 16 residues. CDR3 amino acids: CASSSPGQTASTEAFF. In DNA, the CDR3 is TGTGCCAGCAGTTCGCCGGGACAGACTGCGAGCACTGAAGCTTTCTTT.

This clonotype was observed a handful of times. This chain uses TRBV12-3 or TRBV12-4 with TRBJ1-6; 9 bases fit TRBD1. CDR3 length: 15 amino acids. V gave up 3 bases and J gave up 9 bases; unmatched junction bases: 6. CDR3 sequence (DNA): TGTGCCAGCAGTTTGGCCGGGACAGGGAGTTCACCCCTCCACTTT. Protein product: CASSLAGTGSSPLHF.

The rearrangement links TRBV11-2 to TRBJ2-5, with 8 positions matching TRBD1. The J segment lost 4 bases and the V segment lost 4 bases, leaving 11 bases of the junction unmatched. CDR3 length: 16 residues. Germline V gene lookup returns CDR1 SGHAT and CDR2 FQNNGV. The CDR3 nucleotides read TGTGCCAGCAGCTCTACTACAGGGGGTGGAAGAGAGACCCAGTACTTC. It encodes CASSSTTGGGRETQYF.

This clonotype was counted a few times. This chain joins TRBV27 and TRBJ1-6; unclear D gene. Per germline, CDR1 MNHEY and CDR2 SMNVEV (reference sequence). Trimming removed 7 bases from V and 3 bases from J, with 10 bases in between. The CDR3 loop spans 14 amino acids. Here the CDR3 reads CASTKKSYNSPLHF. The CDR3 region has the DNA TGTGCCAGCACTAAGAAAAGCTATAATTCACCCCTCCACTTT.

Worth noting for this clonotype: The junction does not match germline at one end; this may be a read error. The genes are TRBV4-1 and TRBJ1-1, with D perhaps TRBD1 (5 bases). This CDR3 comprises 14 residues. CDR1 MGHRA and CDR2 YSYEKL come from the germline V gene. DNA of the CDR3: TGCGCCAGTAGCCCGGGACTGGCCGAGACTGAAGCTTTCTTT. Translating it yields CASSPGLAETEAFF.

This clonotype showed up just a few times. The rearrangement joins TRBV15 to TRBJ2-5, with D possibly matching TRBD1 (5 bases). With 0 bases removed from V and 2 bases from J, the gap between germline ends came to 13 bases. Germline values: CDR1 LNHNV, CDR2 YYDKDF (reference sequence). The CDR3 runs to 16 residues. CDR3 nucleotide sequence: TGTGCCACCAGCAGAGATATTATCAGACAGCAAGAGACCCAGTACTTC. It translates to CATSRDIIRQQETQYF. Full variable domain (outside the CDR3, taken from reference TRBV15 and TRBJ2-5): DAMVIQNPRYQVTQFGKPVTLSCSQTLNHNVMYWYQQKSSQAPKLLFHYYDKDFNNEADTPDNFQSRRPNTSFCFLDIRSPGLGDTAMYLCATSRDIIRQQETQYFGPGTRLLVL.